These T cell receptor beta chains were read from a single sample in a study of blood T cell repertoires in COVID-19. Sequencing used immunoSEQ multiplex PCR; TCRdb keeps in-frame clones, though not all of them. The sample holds 250,000 to 300,000 clones, over 70% seen once. The specimen sequenced was peripheral blood. These receptors all stem from a man older than 75 with acute or convalescent COVID-19. The CDR3 runs from the conserved cysteine through the conserved F or W. A D gene is named only where the DNA matches it firmly. Clone size is not always given. Where it is, it says once, few, many or a class for expanded clones.

j_call,clone_size,v_call,d_call,cdr3_length,cdr3_nt,cdr3_aa
TRBJ1-2,few,TRBV29-1,NA,12,TGCAGCGTTGGATCAGGAAAGTCGAGCTACACCTTC,CSVGSGKSSYTF
TRBJ2-1,NA,TRBV3-1/TRBV3-2,NA,15,TGTGCCAGCAGCCACGGTGGGGGCGGCTACAATGAGCAGTTCTTC,CASSHGGGGYNEQFF
TRBJ2-3,once,TRBV7-3,TRBD1,15,TGTGCCAGCAGCTTAACGGGACAGCCCACAGATACGCAGTATTTT,CASSLTGQPTDTQYF
TRBJ2-7,once,TRBV27,NA,14,TGTGCCAGCAGACCGGCCCCGGGAACATACGAGCAGTACTTC,CASRPAPGTYEQYF
TRBJ2-5,NA,TRBV4-2,NA,14,TGTGCCAGCAGCCAGGGGCGGGACCTAGAGACCCAGTACTTC,CASSQGRDLETQYF
TRBJ2-7,NA,TRBV7-9,TRBD2,16,TGTGCCAGCAGCCCCAACCTCGCGGGAGTTACTTACGAGCAGTACTTC,CASSPNLAGVTYEQYF
TRBJ2-7,NA,TRBV18,TRBD1,14,TGTGCCAGCTCATCCGGACAGGAGGCCTACGAGCAGTACTTC,CASSSGQEAYEQYF
TRBJ2-5,NA,TRBV9,NA,16,TGTGCCAGCAGCGTAGGCTGGGGGGTGGCCCAAGAGACCCAGTACTTC,CASSVGWGVAQETQYF
TRBJ1-1,NA,TRBV2,NA,14,TGTGCCAGCGGTTCCAGGGGCTTAGGCACTGAAGCTTTCTTT,CASGSRGLGTEAFF
TRBJ2-1,NA,TRBV5-1,NA,13,TGCGCCAGCAGCGCGAGCTCCTACAATGAGCAGTTCTTC,CASSASSYNEQFF
TRBJ1-1,NA,TRBV3-1/TRBV3-2,NA,12,TGTGCCAGCAGCTCCGGGAACACTGAAGCTTTCTTT,CASSSGNTEAFF
TRBJ2-5,NA,TRBV9,TRBD1,19,TGTGCCAGCAGCGTATCCGGGACAGGGGGCCCACAGTATCAAGAGACCCAGTACTTC,CASSVSGTGGPQYQETQYF
TRBJ2-1,NA,TRBV2,NA,15,TGTGCCAGCAGTGAAGACAGAAGCTCCTACAATGAGCAGTTCTTC,CASSEDRSSYNEQFF
TRBJ2-7,NA,TRBV10-3,NA,19,TGTGCCATCAGTGCCGAGAAAACTCGGGGAAGAATATCCTCCTACGAGCAGTACTTC,CAISAEKTRGRISSYEQYF
TRBJ1-1,NA,TRBV3-1/TRBV3-2,NA,13,TGTGCCAGCAGCCTACAGGAGAACACTGAAGCTTTCTTT,CASSLQENTEAFF
TRBJ1-2,few,TRBV10-3,NA,13,TGTGCCATCAGTGAGATGCAGGGCTATGGCTACACCTTC,CAISEMQGYGYTF
TRBJ1-6,NA,TRBV12-3/TRBV12-4,NA,13,TGTGCCAGCAGTTACAGATATAATTCACCCCTCCACTTT,CASSYRYNSPLHF
TRBJ1-1,NA,TRBV29-1,NA,14,TGCAGCGTTGTTGTGGACACTGTGAACACTGAAGCTTTCTTT,CSVVVDTVNTEAFF
TRBJ2-2,NA,TRBV3-1/TRBV3-2,NA,11,TGTGCCAGCAGCCAATTAGGGGAGCTGTTTTTT,CASSQLGELFF
TRBJ2-7,NA,TRBV5-1,NA,16,TGCGCCAGCAGCTTGGGGGGTACAGGGAGCTCCTACGAGCAGTACTTC,CASSLGGTGSSYEQYF
TRBJ2-5,NA,TRBV28,NA,14,TGTGCCAGCAGCCTACCACAGGTTCAAGAGACCCAGTACTTC,CASSLPQVQETQYF
TRBJ1-6,NA,TRBV2,NA,16,TGTGCCAGCAGGCCCACAGGGAGCTCCTATAATTCACCCCTCCACTTT,CASRPTGSSYNSPLHF
TRBJ2-7,NA,TRBV12-3/TRBV12-4,NA,12,TGTGCCAGCAGTTTAGGGATGGGGGCACGGGACTTC,CASSLGMGARDF
TRBJ1-2,NA,TRBV30,NA,12,TGTGCCTGGAAAGGTGGAGGTCCGGGCCACACCTTC,CAWKGGGPGHTF
TRBJ1-6,NA,TRBV2,TRBD1,15,TGTGCCAGCAGGGCGTGGACAGGGGGCAATTCACCCCTCCACTTT,CASRAWTGGNSPLHF
TRBJ2-5,NA,TRBV10-2,TRBD2,14,TGCGCCAGCAGTGATAGCGGGAGAGGGGAGACCCAGTACTTC,CASSDSGRGETQYF
TRBJ2-3,NA,TRBV5-8,TRBD2,20,TGTGCCAGCAGCTGGGGACTAGCGGGAGGGCCTAGCGTCCGCACAGATACGCAGTATTTT,CASSWGLAGGPSVRTDTQYF
TRBJ2-7,NA,TRBV29-1,TRBD2,14,TGCAGCGTTGTATCCGGGACTAGCGGGATAGGGCAGTACTTC,CSVVSGTSGIGQYF
TRBJ2-7,NA,TRBV7-2,TRBD2,14,TGTGCCAGCAGCCCTAGCGGGGGGCAATACGAGCAGTACTTC,CASSPSGGQYEQYF
TRBJ2-7,NA,TRBV2,NA,13,TGTGCCAGCAGTGAAGCGCGAGCTCTCGAGCAGTACTTC,CASSEARALEQYF
TRBJ1-5,NA,TRBV10-3,NA,17,TGTGCCATCAGTGCGGCCAGGGGTCCGTTCGGGGATCAGCCCCAGCATTTT,CAISAARGPFGDQPQHF
TRBJ2-7,NA,TRBV7-8,TRBD1,15,TGTGCCAGCAGCTTAGTTGGGACAGGACCCTACGAGCAGTACTTC,CASSLVGTGPYEQYF
TRBJ2-1,NA,TRBV29-1,TRBD2,14,TGCAGCGTTGGGCTAGCGGGCCTCTACAATGAGCAGTTCTTC,CSVGLAGLYNEQFF
TRBJ2-1,many,TRBV7-6,TRBD1,19,TGTGCCAGCAGTCAGAGGGCCATAACAGGGGGCTTCACCTACAATGAGCAGTTCTTC,CASSQRAITGGFTYNEQFF
TRBJ2-7,NA,TRBV7-8,TRBD1,15,TGTGCCAGCAGCTTCTCCGGACAGGGGGCCTACGAGCAGTACTTC,CASSFSGQGAYEQYF
TRBJ2-7,NA,TRBV27,TRBD2,14,TGTGCCAGCAGGTCACTAGCGGCCTCCTACGAGCAGTACTTC,CASRSLAASYEQYF
TRBJ1-2,few,TRBV6-5,TRBD1,13,TGTGCCAGCAGGAAAACAGGGGGCTATGGCTACACCTTC,CASRKTGGYGYTF
TRBJ2-7,NA,TRBV18,NA,14,TGTGCCAGCTCCACCGGGCGGGGATCCTACGAGCAGTACTTC,CASSTGRGSYEQYF
TRBJ2-3,once,TRBV6-5,TRBD2,14,TGTGCCAGCCGGTTAGCGGGTAGCACAGATACGCAGTATTTT,CASRLAGSTDTQYF
TRBJ2-1,NA,TRBV4-1,TRBD2,17,TGCGCCAGCAGCCCCATTCCCAGCGGGAGAGCCTTTGATGAGCAGTTCTTC,CASSPIPSGRAFDEQFF